The 26 T cell receptor beta chains listed next were all sequenced from one sample in a study of shared clonotypes between healthy human individuals. Sequencing was performed with immunoSEQ multiplex PCR; in TCRdb, only in-frame clones are kept and a portion is missing. Among a few hundred thousand clones, 97% were seen once, and the ten largest hold 0.045% to 0.07%. The source material was naive CD4+ T cells sorted from blood. Subset: CD45RA+ positively selected. Receptors were obtained from a woman aged 30 to 39 in good health.

The chain has TRBV10-2 and TRBJ1-1; 12 nucleotides agree with TRBD1. Germline V CDR1 and CDR2: WSHSY, SAAADI. The CDR3 contains 13 residues. Trimming removed 10 bases from V and 2 bases from J; junction bases left unmatched: 2. CDR3 coding DNA: TGCGCCACCGGGACAGGGGGCAACACTGAAGCTTTCTTT. This translates into CATGTGGNTEAFF.

The chain has TRBV11-2 and TRBJ1-2; 7 bases match TRBD1. Germline-derived CDR1 and CDR2 are SGHAT and FQNNGV. This CDR3 is 15 amino acids long. Unmatched junction bases numbered 9, after V lost 6 bases and J lost 2 bases. CDR3 region: CASSYQMTGNYGYTF. CDR3 DNA sequence: TGTGCCAGCAGTTACCAAATGACAGGGAACTATGGCTACACCTTC.

The chain joins TRBV4-1 to TRBJ2-1, with a possible D match to TRBD2 (6 bases). Between the trimmed V and J ends, which lost 4 bases and 2 bases, there was a span of 15 bases. This CDR3 is 16 amino acids long. Per germline, CDR1 MGHRA and CDR2 YSYEKL. CDR3 residues: CASSRLRAGTYNEQFF. CDR3 DNA sequence: TGCGCCAGCAGCCGCCTTCGAGCGGGTACCTACAATGAGCAGTTCTTC.

This sequence joins TRBV28 and TRBJ2-7; 8 positions match TRBD2. Looked up from germline, CDR1 is MDHEN and CDR2 is SYDVKM. V trimming: 3 bases; J trimming: 2 bases; junction bases outside the gene matches: 3. This CDR3 is built from 14 residues. CDR3 region: CASSFPGGAYEQYF. In DNA, the CDR3 is TGTGCCAGCAGTTTTCCGGGGGGGGCCTACGAGCAGTACTTC.

The chain employs TRBV19 and TRBJ2-3, with D perhaps TRBD2 (6 bases). V lost 7 bases and J lost 3, with 11 bases in between. The CDR3 contains 13 residues. The V gene's germline CDR1 is LNHDA and CDR2 SQIVND (reference sequence). The CDR3 DNA is TGTGCCAGTAACCGGGAGTGGACAGATACGCAGTATTTT. Protein product: CASNREWTDTQYF.

This clone was recorded once. This chain connects TRBV28 to TRBJ2-3, with 8 bases lining up with TRBD2. V shed 4 bases and J 3 bases; nucleotides not matched to a gene: 12. The CDR3 covers 17 residues. Germline lookup yields CDR1 MDHEN and CDR2 SYDVKM. CDR3 region: CASSSTLAGPATDTQYF. CDR3 sequence (DNA): TGTGCCAGCAGTTCCACCCTAGCGGGCCCCGCAACAGATACGCAGTATTTT.

The chain joins TRBV19 to TRBJ1-1; TRBD1 matches at 9 bases. Unmatched junction bases numbered 5, after V lost 4 bases and J lost 11 bases. Germline lookup yields CDR1 LNHDA and CDR2 SQIVND (reference sequence). The length of the CDR3 is 12 residues. CDR3 sequence: CASSKQGAGAFF. CDR3 coding DNA: TGTGCCAGTAGTAAACAGGGGGCAGGGGCTTTCTTT.

This sequence joins TRBV27 and TRBJ1-1, with 7 bases fitting TRBD1. Looked up from germline, CDR1 is MNHEY and CDR2 is SMNVEV (reference sequence). The CDR3 runs 13 residues. Trimming at V came to 2 bases and at J to 11 bases, leaving 8 bases not matched to a gene. CDR3 coding DNA: TGTGCCAGCAGTTTACTAACAGGGGCTGGGGCTTTCTTT. Translated, it gives CASSLLTGAGAFF.

The chain uses TRBV7-9 and TRBJ2-7, with TRBD1 matching 8 bases. CDR1 and CDR2 from the germline V gene are SEHNR and FQNEAQ (reference sequence). This CDR3 has 15 residues. J gave up 3 bases and V 1 base, and 5 bases lay outside the gene matches. The CDR3 reads CASSLVGTGRYEQYF. CDR3 coding DNA: TGTGCCAGCAGCTTAGTGGGGACAGGCCGCTACGAGCAGTACTTC.

CDR3 in amino acids: CASSQDTLRTGVPNTEAFF. CDR3 bases: TGCGCCAGCAGCCAAGATACTTTACGCACGGGAGTTCCTAACACTGAAGCTTTCTTT. The J gene is TRBJ1-1, the V gene TRBV4-1; no firm D call. The CDR3 covers 19 residues. Per germline, CDR1 MGHRA and CDR2 YSYEKL. Trimming pared 0 bases from V and 2 bases from J, leaving 22 bases between.

This chain links TRBV28 with TRBJ1-1, with D possibly TRBD1 on 6 matching bases. There are 15 residues in the CDR3. The V and J ends lost 6 bases and 0 bases respectively, with 14 bases between them. Germline CDR1 is MDHEN and CDR2 is SYDVKM. CDR3 residues: CASRSPQGLNTEAFF. The CDR3 bases are TGTGCCAGCAGGTCACCACAGGGTTTGAACACTGAAGCTTTCTTT.

V is TRBV11-3 and J is TRBJ2-1; TRBD2 is a possible D gene (5 bases). The CDR3 contains 17 residues. Trimming left V 5 bases short and J 5 bases short, with 22 bases between. Germline loops: CDR1 SGHNT, CDR2 YENEEA. Here the CDR3 reads CASSPRWGAERNNEQFF. The CDR3 DNA sequence: TGTGCCAGCAGCCCTAGATGGGGAGCGGAGCGGAACAATGAGCAGTTCTTC.

The genes are TRBV6-5 and TRBJ1-4, with 7 bases that match TRBD1. The germline gives CDR1 MNHEY, CDR2 SVGAGI. This CDR3 has 13 residues. V dropped 9 bases and J dropped 11; count of bases not matched to a gene: 12. The CDR3 DNA is TGTGCCAGTGGTATCAGGGGGGCGGGGAAACTGTTTTTT. It codes for CASGIRGAGKLFF.

J is TRBJ2-1 and V is TRBV28; TRBD2 agrees at 8 bases. Germline V gives CDR1 MDHEN, CDR2 SYDVKM. V lost 2 bases and J lost 5; bases outside the gene matches: 8. The CDR3 is made up of 16 amino acids. CDR3: CASSLLGREANNEQFF. The CDR3 DNA reads as TGTGCCAGCAGTTTACTTGGGCGGGAGGCCAACAATGAGCAGTTCTTC.

The V gene is TRBV19, the J gene TRBJ2-1; D might be TRBD2 (5 bases). This CDR3 region has 15 residues. Looked up from germline, CDR1 is LNHDA and CDR2 is SQIVND (reference sequence). V gave up 7 bases and J gave up 8 bases, with 21 bases separating them. The CDR3 nucleotides are TGTGCCAGTAATGGTCCGACTAACCGTCGCGATGAGCAGTTCTTC. Translating gives CASNGPTNRRDEQFF.

J is TRBJ2-5 and V is TRBV5-4, with TRBD1 matching over 9 bases. The ends lost 3 bases at V and 4 bases at J; junction bases unmatched: 1. The CDR3 is 13 amino acids. Germline V gene data show CDR1 as SGHNT and CDR2 as YYREEE (reference sequence). CDR3 residues: CASSWGQGETQYF. CDR3 DNA sequence: TGTGCCAGCAGCTGGGGACAGGGAGAGACCCAGTACTTC.

The chain has TRBV5-1 and TRBJ2-7; 10 bases match TRBD1. The V and J ends lost 3 bases and 4 bases, in that order; junction bases with no gene match: 4. This CDR3 has 14 residues. The germline V gene encodes CDR1 SGHRS and CDR2 YFSETQ. CDR3 DNA: TGCGCCAGCAGCTCCCGGGACAGGGGTTACGAGCAGTACTTC. It translates to CASSSRDRGYEQYF.

This chain joins TRBV30 and TRBJ2-3; D perhaps matches TRBD2 (5 bases). Germline V CDR1 and CDR2: GTSNPN, SVGIG (reference sequence). This CDR3 is built from 15 residues. V shed 4 bases and J shed 3 bases, with 17 bases lying between them. The CDR3: CAWIEGRLWTDTQYF. For the CDR3, the DNA is TGTGCCTGGATAGAGGGCCGACTGTGGACAGATACGCAGTATTTT.

CDR3 in DNA: TGTGCCAGCAGTGAAGCTGATGGGGGGGCCGGGGAGCTGTTTTTT. Encoded protein: CASSEADGGAGELFF. V gene TRBV2 combines with J gene TRBJ2-2, with 7 bases fitting TRBD2. The trim removed 0 bases at V and 6 bases at J, leaving 4 bases unmatched. This CDR3 comprises 15 residues. Germline CDR1 reads SNHLY; CDR2 reads FYNNEI.

The chain joins TRBV10-2 to TRBJ2-3; tentatively, D is TRBD2 (5 bases). Per germline, CDR1 WSHSY and CDR2 SAAADI. V lost 6 bases and J 0 bases, leaving 10 bases between the germline ends. The CDR3 totals 14 residues. The CDR3 sequence is CASSVAISTDTQYF. The CDR3 DNA follows: TGCGCCAGCAGCGTAGCGATTAGCACAGATACGCAGTATTTT.

This chain connects TRBV18 to TRBJ1-2, with D possibly being TRBD1 (6 bases). Germline loops: CDR1 KGHSH, CDR2 LQKENI. V lost 2 bases and J 4 bases, leaving 11 bases between the germline ends. The CDR3 covers 14 residues. CDR3 DNA sequence: TGTGCCAGCTCACCAAGCCGGGACATCTATGGCTACACCTTC. It is translated as CASSPSRDIYGYTF.

The chain carries TRBV10-3 and TRBJ1-4, with a weak D call TRBD1 (5 bases). The CDR3 extends over 13 amino acids. CDR1 is ENHRY, CDR2 SYGVKD, per germline. V lost 11 bases and J lost 8, with 18 bases in between. CDR3 DNA sequence: TGTGCCGCCTCTATAGGGGTGAGCGAAAAACTGTTTTTT. As protein: CAASIGVSEKLFF.

V is TRBV30 and J is TRBJ1-5; D not certain. This CDR3 comprises 13 residues. Trimming took off 2 bases at V and 3 bases at J, with 8 bases between the two ends. CDR1 is GTSNPN, CDR2 SVGIG, per germline (reference sequence). The CDR3: CAWSKQANQPQHF. The CDR3 bases are TGTGCCTGGAGTAAGCAGGCCAATCAGCCCCAGCATTTT.

This sequence joins TRBV5-4 and TRBJ2-7; tentative D call: TRBD1 (6 bases). The germline V and J ends were trimmed by 6 bases and 3 bases, with 19 bases remaining between them. The V gene's germline CDR1 is SGHNT and CDR2 YYREEE (reference sequence). The CDR3 runs to 15 residues. The CDR3 DNA reads as TGTGCCAGCACCAAATCCGGGACACCGGACTACGAGCAGTACTTC. This gives the protein CASTKSGTPDYEQYF.

The CDR3 DNA sequence: TGCGCCAGCAGCTTGGCCGGTAGCGGGACGGAGACCCAGTACTTC. Translated: CASSLAGSGTETQYF. This chain joins TRBV5-1 and TRBJ2-5; 8 positions match TRBD2. The CDR3 consists of 15 residues. J was trimmed by 5 bases and V by 0 bases; bases with no gene match: 6. Germline V lookup: CDR1 SGHRS, CDR2 YFSETQ. Combining the CDR3 with reference TRBV5-1 and TRBJ2-5 gives the whole variable domain KAGVTQTPRYLIKTRGQQVTLSCSPISGHRSVSWYQQTPGQGLQFLFEYFSETQRNKGNFPGRFSGRQFSNSRSEMNVSTLELGDSALYLCASSLAGSGTETQYFGPGTRLLVL.

The table lists this clone with a count of one. The sample contains more than one DNA sequence encoding this CDR3. V is TRBV28 and J is TRBJ1-1; no reliable D call. The CDR3 runs to 11 residues. V shed 4 bases and J shed 2 bases, with 2 bases lying between them. Germline V gene lookup returns CDR1 MDHEN and CDR2 SYDVKM. The CDR3 nucleotides read TGTGCCAGCAGTTCTAACACTGAAGCTTTCTTT. Protein product: CASSSNTEAFF.